The 20 T cell receptor beta chains below come from one sample, sequenced in a study of blood T cell repertoires in COVID-19. The protocol was immunoSEQ multiplex PCR, while the TCRdb copy is restricted to in-frame clones and leaves out a portion. The data show around 400,000 clones, with around 87% seen just once and approximately 2.5% held by the top ten. Material: peripheral blood. Receptor source: a woman aged 55-75 years with COVID-19, enrolled during active disease.

V gene TRBV5-1 combines with J gene TRBJ2-1; no reliable D call. V dropped 4 bases and J dropped 6 bases, with 26 bases sitting between them. Germline V gives CDR1 SGHRS, CDR2 YFSETQ. The CDR3 is 18 amino acids. The CDR3 bases are TGCGCCAGCAGCCCGTGGGCCAACCCGTCCGGAATTGGCAATGAGCAGTTCTTC. Encoded protein: CASSPWANPSGIGNEQFF.

This chain uses TRBV7-3 with TRBJ2-3; TRBD2 is a possible D gene (6 bases). The CDR3 is made up of 14 amino acids. V lost 5 bases to trimming and J lost 0 bases, with 9 bases between them. Germline CDR1 reads SGHTA; CDR2 reads FQGTGA. CDR3 residues: CASSGGLSTDTQYF. The CDR3 DNA follows: TGTGCCAGCAGCGGGGGGTTGAGCACAGATACGCAGTATTTT.

As for this clone: The same CDR3 can be traced to other DNA sequences in this sample. This chain uses TRBV5-1 with TRBJ1-6, with D perhaps matching TRBD1 (6 bases). V lost 5 bases, J lost 6 bases, and 12 bases lay in between. The CDR3 extends over 14 amino acids. Germline V gene data show CDR1 as SGHRS and CDR2 as YFSETQ. CDR3 loop: CASSPGQPNSPLHF. CDR3 in DNA: TGCGCCAGCAGTCCCGGACAGCCTAATTCACCCCTCCACTTT.

This sequence joins TRBV2 and TRBJ1-2; D remains unclear. CDR1 is SNHLY and CDR2 is FYNNEI in the germline V gene. V lost 6 bases and J lost 4, with 18 bases in between. CDR3 size: 15 residues. CDR3 sequence reads: CASSLEYGVSYGYTF. In DNA, the CDR3 is TGTGCCAGCAGCCTAGAATACGGGGTGAGCTATGGCTACACCTTC.

The J gene is TRBJ2-5, the V gene TRBV5-1, with TRBD2 identical over 7 bases. Germline V gene lookup returns CDR1 SGHRS and CDR2 YFSETQ. V gave up 3 bases and J gave up 2 bases; unmatched junction bases: 7. The CDR3 has 15 amino acids. The chain's CDR3 is CASSWGAGLQETQYF. CDR3 sequence (DNA): TGCGCCAGCAGCTGGGGAGCGGGGCTACAAGAGACCCAGTACTTC.

The CDR3 spells CAWSGRDRGRFDYGYTF. The CDR3 coding sequence is TGTGCCTGGAGTGGCCGGGACAGGGGGCGCTTTGACTATGGCTACACCTTC. The V and J genes are TRBV30 and TRBJ1-2; TRBD1 matches 12 bases. This CDR3 is 17 amino acids long. The germline V gene encodes CDR1 GTSNPN and CDR2 SVGIG (reference sequence). The V and J ends lost 1 base and 3 bases, in that order; junction bases with no gene match: 9.

This chain joins TRBV28 and TRBJ1-2, with D hard to call. The V and J ends lost 2 bases and 7 bases respectively, with 17 bases between them. This CDR3 has 15 residues. The germline V gene encodes CDR1 MDHEN and CDR2 SYDVKM. The CDR3 is CASSLRDQTAGGYTF. The CDR3 coding sequence is TGTGCCAGCAGTTTAAGAGACCAGACGGCGGGTGGCTACACCTTC.

V and J are TRBV7-9 and TRBJ2-1; weak D call: TRBD1 (5 bases). V was shortened by 5 bases and J by 5 bases, with 19 bases between the two germline ends. CDR1 SEHNR and CDR2 FQNEAQ come from the germline V gene (reference sequence). This CDR3 contains 16 residues. As DNA, the CDR3 is TGTGCCAGCAGCCACCAGGGCAGTAGCAGGGACAATGAGCAGTTCTTC. Translated, it gives CASSHQGSSRDNEQFF. The complete variable domain, with remaining parts taken from reference TRBV7-9 and TRBJ2-1, reads DTGVSQNPRHKITKRGQNVTFRCDPISEHNRLYWYRQTLGQGPEFLTYFQNEAQLEKSRLLSDRFSAERPKGSFSTLEIQRTEQGDSAMYLCASSHQGSSRDNEQFFGPGTRLTVL.

The chain combines TRBV6-5 with TRBJ1-1, with 7 bases matching TRBD1. The CDR3 is 15 amino acids. Germline values: CDR1 MNHEY, CDR2 SVGAGI. V gave up 5 bases and J gave up 11 bases; unmatched junction bases: 17. This chain's CDR3 is CASSHPGGSGGTAFF. CDR3 DNA: TGTGCCAGCAGTCATCCTGGTGGGTCAGGGGGGACGGCTTTCTTT.

V usage is TRBV5-8 and J usage is TRBJ2-7; a weak D match, TRBD1 (5 bases). The CDR3 consists of 16 residues. The germline CDR1 and CDR2 sequences are SGHTS and YDEGEE. Trimming left V 5 bases short and J 2 bases short, with 20 bases between. For the CDR3, the DNA is TGTGCCAGCAGATCCGGAAGGGGAACAGGCACCTACGAGCAGTACTTC. Protein: CASRSGRGTGTYEQYF.

The chain carries TRBV9 and TRBJ2-7, with D possibly TRBD1 on 5 matching bases. Trimming took off 3 bases at V and 0 bases at J, with 13 bases between the two ends. The CDR3 is 15 residues long. Germline V CDR1 and CDR2: SGDLS, YYNGEE. In nucleotides, the CDR3 is TGTGCCAGCAGCGCAGGGTCTACTGACTCCTACGAGCAGTACTTC. Its protein product is CASSAGSTDSYEQYF.

J is TRBJ1-4 and V is TRBV15; TRBD1 agrees at 7 bases. Looked up from germline, CDR1 is LNHNV and CDR2 is YYDKDF (reference sequence). This CDR3 region has 15 residues. V lost 5 bases, J lost 5 bases, and 8 bases stayed unmatched. CDR3 amino acids: CATSGGQLLNEKLFF. The CDR3 nucleotides read TGTGCCACCAGCGGGGGACAGCTCCTGAATGAAAAACTGTTTTTT.

J is TRBJ2-6 and V is TRBV11-3, with TRBD2 matching 10 bases. The CDR3 sequence is 18 residues long. V dropped 6 bases and J dropped 0; count of bases not matched to a gene: 8. Germline V gene sequence: CDR1 SGHNT, CDR2 YENEEA. CDR3 DNA sequence: TGTGCCAGCAGTCCACTAGCGGGAAAACTCTCTGGGGCCAACGTCCTGACTTTC. It codes for CASSPLAGKLSGANVLTF.

The rearrangement links TRBV5-1 to TRBJ2-7; TRBD1 matches 7 bases. Germline V lookup: CDR1 SGHRS, CDR2 YFSETQ. The J segment lost 7 bases and the V segment lost 0 bases, leaving 13 bases of the junction unmatched. CDR3 length: 16 residues. CDR3 sequence reads: CASSLVFGTAPREQYF. The CDR3 nucleotides read TGCGCCAGCAGCTTGGTATTTGGGACAGCGCCCAGGGAGCAGTACTTC.

The rearrangement uses TRBV7-3 and TRBJ2-1; TRBD2 aligns across 11 bases. V lost 3 bases to trimming and J lost 5 bases; unmatched junction nucleotides: 6. Germline lookup yields CDR1 SGHTA and CDR2 FQGTGA. CDR3 length: 16 residues. The CDR3 DNA reads as TGTGCCAGCAGCTTTCTAGGGACTAGCGGTGACAATGAGCAGTTCTTC. This sequence encodes CASSFLGTSGDNEQFF.

The chain has TRBV10-2 and TRBJ1-1; D unresolved. This CDR3 contains 14 residues. Trimming left V 4 bases short and J 5 bases short, with 14 bases between. The germline CDR1 and CDR2 sequences are WSHSY and SAAADI. CDR3 amino acids: CASSVAGPGTEAFF. CDR3 DNA: TGCGCCAGCAGTGTCGCAGGTCCGGGAACTGAAGCTTTCTTT.

The CDR3 DNA reads as TGCGCCAGCAGCGACCGCGGGGGGTCCAATCAGCCCCAGCATTTT. Amino acid sequence: CASSDRGGSNQPQHF. V is TRBV5-1 and J is TRBJ1-5, with D possibly being TRBD1 (5 bases). Germline lookup yields CDR1 SGHRS and CDR2 YFSETQ. The V end lost 4 bases, the J end lost 3 bases, and 14 bases lay between the germline ends. The length of the CDR3 is 15 residues.

The chain employs TRBV5-1 and TRBJ2-1; 9 bases line up with TRBD1. J lost 10 bases, V lost 5 bases, and 16 bases had no gene match. CDR3 length: 16 amino acids. CDR1 is SGHRS, CDR2 YFSETQ, per germline. The CDR3 region has the DNA TGCGCCAGCAGACACGCCGGGACAGGGTATAGGGGCGAGCAGTTCTTC. Its protein is CASRHAGTGYRGEQFF.

J is TRBJ1-5 and V is TRBV6-5; D not certain. Germline lookup yields CDR1 MNHEY and CDR2 SVGAGI. V was shortened by 2 bases and J by 7 bases, with 9 bases between the two germline ends. This CDR3 has 13 residues. The CDR3 region has the DNA TGTGCCAGCAGTTACGGGTCTAGCCAGCCCCAGCATTTT. Protein: CASSYGSSQPQHF.

V is TRBV3-1 (or the pseudogene TRBV3-2) and J is TRBJ1-4; no reliable D call. The CDR3 totals 13 residues. Trimming pared 3 bases from V and 5 bases from J, leaving 7 bases between. The germline V gene has CDR1 LGHDT and CDR2 YNNKEL (reference sequence). CDR3 DNA sequence: TGTGCCAGCAGCCACGCAGTGAATGAAAAACTGTTTTTT. Translating gives CASSHAVNEKLFF.